This T cell receptor (beta chain) was sequenced during a study of blood T cell repertoires in COVID-19. About the study: In each case, the material was cDNA or gDNA derived from T cells, B-cell-depleted T cells, or PBMCs.

TCRdb's table, derived via immunoSEQ multiplex PCR, lists solely in-frame clones and lacks some. The sample contains 190,000 or so clones, approximately 87% of which appear only once. The CDR3 contains 13 residues. The germline gives CDR1 SGHAT, CDR2 FQNNGV. The V and J ends lost 4 bases and 4 bases, in that order; junction bases with no gene match: 2. Sequencing used peripheral blood. The rearrangement joins TRBV11-2 to TRBJ1-1, with 8 positions matching TRBD1. The TCR was taken from a woman aged 18 to 35 who had recovered from COVID-19. CDR3 coding DNA: TGTGCCAGCAGCTGGGGACAGGTCACTGAAGCTTTCTTT. It specifies CASSWGQVTEAFF.